The 28 T cell receptor beta chains reported below all come from one sample, sequenced in a study of radiation and T cells in renal cell carcinoma. The protocol was immunoSEQ multiplex PCR, while the TCRdb copy is restricted to in-frame clones and leaves out a portion. The sample consists of 120,000 to 150,000 clones, 70% to 90% of them appearing once. Time point reported: blood 4 weeks post-SBRT, at nephrectomy. Treatment given: 15 Gy SBRT to primary tumor, nephrectomy 4 weeks later. This sample comprised blood, obtained from a patient whose treatment included radiotherapy and nephrectomy. These receptors came from a woman in her fifties or sixties with renal cell carcinoma.

The J gene is TRBJ1-5, the V gene TRBV28, with 8 positions matching TRBD1. The V segment lost 9 bases and the J segment 7 bases; nucleotides outside the gene matches: 11. The CDR3 contains 14 residues. CDR1 is MDHEN and CDR2 is SYDVKM in the germline V gene. The DNA of the CDR3 is TGTGCCAGTAATGACAGGGGTGGTTACCAGCCCCAGCATTTT. Protein product: CASNDRGGYQPQHF.

This rearrangement joins TRBV9 to TRBJ2-7, with D tentatively TRBD1 (6 bases). With 4 bases removed from V and 0 bases from J, the gap between germline ends came to 14 bases. Per germline, CDR1 SGDLS and CDR2 YYNGEE. CDR3 length: 15 residues. CDR3 sequence (DNA): TGTGCCAGCAGCCCTCACGAGGACAGCTCCTACGAGCAGTACTTC. Amino acid sequence: CASSPHEDSSYEQYF.

The chain recombines TRBV11-2 with TRBJ1-2; D may be TRBD1 (5 bases). The CDR3 runs to 14 residues. Trimming stripped 7 bases from V and 7 bases from J, with 19 bases between. In germline, CDR1 is SGHAT, CDR2 FQNNGV. The CDR3 here is CASTFGQGGSGYTF. As DNA, the CDR3 is TGTGCCAGCACCTTCGGGCAGGGAGGTAGTGGCTACACCTTC.

The J gene is TRBJ2-3, the V gene TRBV6-5; maybe TRBD2 (6 bases). Trimming left V 0 bases short and J 7 bases short, with 8 bases between. The length of the CDR3 is 13 residues. CDR1 and CDR2 (germline): MNHEY, SVGAGI. The CDR3 DNA follows: TGTGCCAGCAGTTACTCGACTAGTTATACGCAGTATTTT. It codes for CASSYSTSYTQYF.

The rearrangement joins TRBV19 to TRBJ2-2, with 7 bases aligning to TRBD1. This CDR3 has 13 amino acids. V lost 6 bases and J lost 5; bases outside the gene matches: 3. Germline V lookup: CDR1 LNHDA, CDR2 SQIVND (reference sequence). Here the CDR3 reads CASSEQGTGELFF. The CDR3 DNA reads TGTGCCAGTAGCGAACAGGGGACCGGGGAGCTGTTTTTT.

The chain uses TRBV6-1 and TRBJ2-7; 7 bases fit TRBD2. CDR1 is MNHNS and CDR2 is SASEGT in the germline V gene. The V segment lost 0 bases and the J segment 5 bases; nucleotides outside the gene matches: 7. The CDR3 is 15 residues long. Here the CDR3 DNA reads TGTGCCAGCAGTGAAGCGGCGGGAGTAGTCAACGAGCAGTACTTC. This translates into CASSEAAGVVNEQYF.

The CDR3 loop is CASRLGPNNEKLFF. DNA for the CDR3: TGTGCCAGCAGATTGGGACCGAATAATGAAAAACTGTTTTTT. The chain employs TRBV27 and TRBJ1-4, with D possibly matching TRBD1 (5 bases). The germline V gene encodes CDR1 MNHEY and CDR2 SMNVEV (reference sequence). V lost 6 bases and J 4 bases, leaving 12 bases between the germline ends. The CDR3 extends over 14 amino acids. Full variable domain (outside the CDR3, taken from reference TRBV27 and TRBJ1-4): EAQVTQNPRYLITVTGKKLTVTCSQNMNHEYMSWYRQDPGLGLRQIYYSMNVEVTDKGDVPEGYKVSRKEKRNFPLILESPSPNQTSLYFCASRLGPNNEKLFFGSGTQLSVL.

The V call is TRBV27, the J call TRBJ1-2; D is unresolved. The CDR3 is 14 residues long. Germline lookup yields CDR1 MNHEY and CDR2 SMNVEV (reference sequence). V was cut by 6 bases and J by 8 bases, with 19 bases left in between. This CDR3 is CASRLSMEAEGYTF. Here the CDR3 DNA reads TGTGCCAGCAGACTCAGTATGGAGGCGGAGGGCTACACCTTC.

The rearrangement links TRBV28 to TRBJ2-1, with D possibly called TRBD1 or TRBD2 (6 bases each). V was cut by 1 base and J by 4 bases, with 14 bases left in between. The CDR3 is 16 residues long. Germline V CDR1 and CDR2: MDHEN, SYDVKM. For the CDR3, the DNA is TGTGCCAGCAGTTTATACCCCCAGGGGAGGTACAATGAGCAGTTCTTC. Translation: CASSLYPQGRYNEQFF.

For the CDR3, the DNA is TGTGCCAGTAGACCGGCGGCGGGAGTGAACAATGAGCAGTTCTTC. Its translation: CASRPAAGVNNEQFF. J is TRBJ2-1 and V is TRBV19, with TRBD2 matching over 7 bases. This CDR3 region has 15 residues. CDR1 and CDR2 from the germline V gene are LNHDA and SQIVND (reference sequence). The trim removed 6 bases at V and 5 bases at J, leaving 10 bases unmatched.

This clone came up once. The chain joins TRBV5-4 to TRBJ1-1; TRBD1 agrees at 7 bases. CDR1 is SGHNT and CDR2 is YYREEE in the germline V gene (reference sequence). The CDR3 has 14 residues. V lost 0 bases and J lost 1; bases outside the gene matches: 0. This chain's CDR3 is CASSLGTGNTEAFF. The DNA for the CDR3 is TGTGCCAGCAGCTTGGGGACAGGGAACACTGAAGCTTTCTTT.

The chain is built from TRBV29-1 and TRBJ2-7; D remains ambiguous. The CDR3 consists of 12 residues. Looked up from germline, CDR1 is SQVTM and CDR2 is ANQGSEA. Deletions cut 4 bases from V and 2 bases from J, with 9 bases between. The CDR3 sequence is CSVAPSPYEQYF. The CDR3 bases are TGCAGCGTTGCTCCGTCCCCCTACGAGCAGTACTTC.

The CDR3 protein is CASSLDRGTSNTEAFF. DNA for the CDR3: TGCGCCAGCAGCTTAGACAGGGGAACCTCGAACACTGAAGCTTTCTTT. The chain employs TRBV5-1 and TRBJ1-1; the match to TRBD1 covers 8 bases. The V gene's germline CDR1 is SGHRS and CDR2 YFSETQ. This CDR3 has 16 amino acids. Trimming took 2 bases from V and 1 from J; bases not matched to a gene: 7.

This chain connects TRBV7-2 to TRBJ1-5; perhaps TRBD1 as D (6 bases). The CDR3 sequence is 14 residues long. Germline V CDR1 and CDR2: SGHTA, FQGNSA. Trimming took off 4 bases at V and 5 bases at J, with 12 bases between the two ends. As DNA, the CDR3 is TGTGCCAGCAGCTCCCACAGGGAGCATCAGCCCCAGCATTTT. Translation: CASSSHREHQPQHF.

The count of this clone is one. This sequence joins TRBV7-8 and TRBJ2-5, with 15 bases identical to TRBD2. The CDR3 loop spans 14 amino acids. V trimming: 5 bases; J trimming: 10 bases; junction bases outside the gene matches: 5. Germline CDR1 and CDR2: SGHVS and FQNEAQ. The CDR3 bases are TGTGCCAGCAGCCCGAGGACTAGCGGGGGGGGCCAGTACTTC. It is translated as CASSPRTSGGGQYF.

This clone appeared once. The chain recombines TRBV11-3 with TRBJ2-3; D gene unclear. Trimming cost V 2 bases and J 4 bases, with 7 bases left between them. This CDR3 is built from 13 residues. Germline V lookup: CDR1 SGHNT, CDR2 YENEEA. CDR3 in amino acids: CASSLSRSDTQYF. For the CDR3, the DNA is TGTGCCAGCAGCTTATCCCGCTCAGATACGCAGTATTTT.

V usage is TRBV9 and J usage is TRBJ2-6; 10 nucleotides align to TRBD1. CDR1 SGDLS and CDR2 YYNGEE come from the germline V gene. Germline trimming cut 4 bases from V and 4 bases from J; bases unmatched to any gene: 5. This CDR3 has 16 amino acids. The CDR3 region is CASSRGTGAGANVLTF. DNA for the CDR3: TGTGCCAGCAGCCGCGGGACAGGGGCCGGGGCCAACGTCCTGACTTTC.

This clone occurred once. The chain uses TRBV2 and TRBJ1-2; D not certain. The CDR3 spans 14 residues. Trimming took off 7 bases at V and 4 bases at J, with 16 bases between the two ends. Germline V lookup: CDR1 SNHLY, CDR2 FYNNEI. The DNA for the CDR3 is TGTGCCAGCACACCGAATGACGGGCGCTATGGCTACACCTTC. Translated, it gives CASTPNDGRYGYTF.

This clone appeared once. V and J are TRBV4-3 and TRBJ1-2; unclear D gene. Looked up from germline, CDR1 is LGHNA and CDR2 is YSLEER. V lost 0 bases to trimming and J lost 1 base, with 9 bases between them. The CDR3 has 15 residues. The CDR3: CASSQDVTDNYGYTF. The CDR3 bases are TGCGCCAGCAGCCAAGATGTCACTGATAACTATGGCTACACCTTC.

J is TRBJ2-3 and V is TRBV5-1, with D possibly TRBD1 on 6 matching bases. The CDR3 runs 15 residues. Germline CDR1 SGHRS, CDR2 YFSETQ. Deletions cut 4 bases from V and 4 bases from J, with 16 bases between. The CDR3: CASSPSGGGADTQYF. The CDR3 bases are TGCGCCAGCAGCCCTTCTGGTGGGGGCGCAGATACGCAGTATTTT.

The chain links TRBV7-9 to TRBJ2-7; D could derive from TRBD1 or TRBD2 (6 bases each). The CDR3 contains 18 residues. Between the trimmed V and J ends, which lost 4 bases and 0 bases, there was a span of 22 bases. Germline assignment: CDR1 SEHNR and CDR2 FQNEAQ (reference sequence). The CDR3 DNA follows: TGTGCCAGCAGCTCACGGGGGCCCCAAGGCCGCCCCTCCTACGAGCAGTACTTC. This encodes CASSSRGPQGRPSYEQYF.

V usage is TRBV5-1 and J usage is TRBJ1-2, with TRBD1 matching over 7 bases. Trimming removed 7 bases from V and 3 bases from J; junction bases left unmatched: 6. The CDR3 is made up of 13 amino acids. Looked up from germline, CDR1 is SGHRS and CDR2 is YFSETQ. This chain's CDR3 is CASSSGGDYGYTF. CDR3 bases: TGCGCCAGCTCGTCAGGGGGAGACTATGGCTACACCTTC.

This chain links TRBV27 with TRBJ2-5; D uncertain. CDR1 is MNHEY and CDR2 is SMNVEV in the germline V gene (reference sequence). This CDR3 is built from 11 residues. V was clipped by 3 bases and J by 5 bases, with 4 bases between them. CDR3 protein: CASSFWETQYF. The CDR3 DNA reads TGTGCCAGCAGTTTCTGGGAGACCCAGTACTTC.

The genes are TRBV7-7 and TRBJ1-3, with 7 bases fitting TRBD1. Per the germline V gene, CDR1 is SSHAT and CDR2 is FNYEAQ (reference sequence). The CDR3 covers 13 residues. V shed 5 bases, J shed 4 bases, and the junction held 2 bases outside the gene matches. As DNA, the CDR3 is TGTGCCAGCAGCCGGGGACAGGGAAACACCATATATTTT. This gives the protein CASSRGQGNTIYF.

The chain uses TRBV25-1 and TRBJ1-4; D not certain. Germline V lookup: CDR1 MGHDK, CDR2 SYGVNS. The CDR3 loop spans 15 amino acids. Trimming pared 4 bases from V and 8 bases from J, leaving 17 bases between. This CDR3 reads CASSVRSTRGEKLFF. The CDR3 DNA follows: TGTGCCAGCAGTGTGCGATCGACACGCGGGGAAAAACTGTTTTTT.

The gene calls are TRBV7-2 and TRBJ2-2; 7 nucleotides match TRBD2. Trimming removed 3 bases from V and 4 bases from J; junction bases left unmatched: 2. The CDR3 has 14 residues. CDR1 is SGHTA, CDR2 FQGNSA, per germline. As DNA, the CDR3 is TGTGCCAGCAGCTTGGGAGGGGTCACCGGGGAGCTGTTTTTT. Its translation: CASSLGGVTGELFF.

The chain carries TRBV7-2 and TRBJ2-7, with no clear D. V was shortened by 2 bases and J by 5 bases, with 4 bases between the two germline ends. There are 11 residues in the CDR3. From germline, CDR1 is SGHTA and CDR2 FQGNSA. The chain's CDR3 is CASSLRDEQYF. Here the CDR3 DNA reads TGTGCCAGCAGCTTAAGAGACGAGCAGTACTTC.

This rearrangement joins TRBV5-1 to TRBJ2-6, with TRBD1 matching over 7 bases. Trimming cost V 0 bases and J 0 bases; bases outside gene matches: 3. Germline V gene lookup returns CDR1 SGHRS and CDR2 YFSETQ. The CDR3 extends over 17 amino acids. The CDR3 DNA follows: TGCGCCAGCAGCTTGGGGGACAGTGACTCTGGGGCCAACGTCCTGACTTTC. It codes for CASSLGDSDSGANVLTF.